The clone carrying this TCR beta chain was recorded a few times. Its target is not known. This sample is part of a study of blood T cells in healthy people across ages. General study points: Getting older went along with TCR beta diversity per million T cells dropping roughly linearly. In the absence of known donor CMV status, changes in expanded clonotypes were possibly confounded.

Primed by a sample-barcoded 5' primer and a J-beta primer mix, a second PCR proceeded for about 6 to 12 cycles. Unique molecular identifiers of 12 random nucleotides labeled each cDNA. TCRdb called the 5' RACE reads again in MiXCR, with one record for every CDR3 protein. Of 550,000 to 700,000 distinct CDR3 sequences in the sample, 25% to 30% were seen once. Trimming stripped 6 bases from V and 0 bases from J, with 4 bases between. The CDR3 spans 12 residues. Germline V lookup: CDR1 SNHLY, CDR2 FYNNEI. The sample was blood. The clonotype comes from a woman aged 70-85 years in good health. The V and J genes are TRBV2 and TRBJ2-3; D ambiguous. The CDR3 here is CASRTSTDTQYF. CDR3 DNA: TGTGCCAGCAGAACTAGCACAGATACGCAGTATTTT.